These 9 T cell receptor beta chains share one sample of origin, sequenced in a study of HIV-infected patients and healthy controls. The repertoire came from unfractionated whole blood and reflected all unsorted peripheral T cells. Reverse transcription used roughly 480 ng RNA and constant-region primers for alpha and beta. Using multiplexing indices, alpha and beta chain libraries were generated apart by chain-specific third strand synthesis. TCRdb processed the 5' RACE reads anew with MiXCR; each CDR3 protein has one entry. This table has tens of thousands of distinct CDR3 sequences, 8% to 10% appearing once. Sequenced: blood. Every receptor here comes from an adult in good health.

This clonotype has a count of ten or more. The J gene is TRBJ1-5, the V gene TRBV4-2; no reliable D call. The CDR3 runs to 15 residues. Trimming stripped 0 bases from V and 1 base from J, with 7 bases between. Germline V gives CDR1 LGHNA, CDR2 YNFKEQ. CDR3 DNA: TGTGCCAGCAGCCAAGATCGTGCGAGCAATCAGCCCCAGCATTTT. Residues: CASSQDRASNQPQHF.

This clonotype came up many times. The chain has TRBV28 and TRBJ1-6; a possible D gene is TRBD1 (6 bases). Germline-derived CDR1 and CDR2 are MDHEN and SYDVKM. With 7 bases removed from V and 7 bases from J, the gap between germline ends came to 17 bases. The CDR3 is 15 amino acids. CDR3 loop: CASNPSQGWNSPLHF. The CDR3 DNA reads TGTGCCAGCAACCCGTCACAGGGTTGGAATTCACCCCTCCACTTT.

At least ten counts were recorded for this clonotype. The chain links TRBV19 to TRBJ2-1; D unresolved. CDR3 length: 16 residues. The V gene lost 6 bases and the J gene lost 7 bases, with 22 bases spanning the gap. In germline, CDR1 is LNHDA, CDR2 SQIVND (reference sequence). CDR3 residues: CASSQGHGSMINEQFF. The CDR3 bases are TGTGCCAGTAGCCAAGGGCATGGGTCGATGATTAATGAGCAGTTCTTC.

The rearrangement links TRBV20-1 to TRBJ1-4; possibly TRBD1 for D (5 bases). V was clipped by 5 bases and J by 8 bases, with 12 bases between them. The CDR3 spans 12 residues. Germline CDR1 is DFQATT and CDR2 is SNEGSKA (reference sequence). DNA for the CDR3: TGCAGTGCTGTTCGGGGGATAGAAAAACTGTTTTTT. As protein: CSAVRGIEKLFF.

The sample holds a few counts of this clonotype. The rearrangement joins TRBV12-3 or TRBV12-4 to TRBJ2-1; 8 bases match TRBD2. The CDR3 runs 18 residues. Losses at the gene ends were 5 bases for V and 0 bases for J; bases not matched to a gene: 12. The CDR3 coding sequence is TGTGCCAGCAGTGGCCCGGGACCCCGGGGGGGCTCCTACAATGAGCAGTTCTTC. Protein product: CASSGPGPRGGSYNEQFF.

The chain links TRBV6-6 to TRBJ1-5, with D possibly being TRBD1 (6 bases). Germline V gene data show CDR1 as MNHNY and CDR2 as SVGAGI (reference sequence). The CDR3 covers 17 residues. V was clipped by 6 bases and J by 0 bases, with 18 bases between them. CDR3 in amino acids: CASRPGTSELSNQPQHF. The CDR3 DNA is TGTGCCAGCAGGCCCGGGACATCTGAGCTTAGCAATCAGCCCCAGCATTTT.

This clonotype is medium-sized. The chain uses TRBV12-3 or TRBV12-4 and TRBJ1-5, with TRBD1 matching over 11 bases. The J segment lost 7 bases and the V segment lost 3 bases, leaving 5 bases of the junction unmatched. This CDR3 is 15 amino acids long. CDR3 protein: CASSLGQGVKQPQHF. The CDR3 nucleotides are TGTGCCAGCAGTTTGGGACAGGGGGTAAAGCAGCCCCAGCATTTT.

This clonotype was recorded many times. The V and J genes are TRBV5-1 and TRBJ2-3; TRBD1 is a possible D gene (6 bases). Looked up from germline, CDR1 is SGHRS and CDR2 is YFSETQ. V was clipped by 0 bases and J by 5 bases, with 13 bases between them. The CDR3 consists of 15 residues. The CDR3 region has the DNA TGCGCCAGCAGCTTGGGACGGACAGCCGGAGATACGCAGTATTTT. This codes for CASSLGRTAGDTQYF.

This clonotype was recorded many times. Here the CDR3 reads CASSPHRAQETQYF. CDR3 coding DNA: TGTGCCAGCAGCCCCCACAGGGCCCAAGAGACCCAGTACTTC. This chain connects TRBV7-8 to TRBJ2-5; a possible D gene is TRBD1 (6 bases). The germline V gene has CDR1 SGHVS and CDR2 FQNEAQ. V shed 5 bases and J shed 1 base, with 11 bases lying between them. The CDR3 is 14 amino acids.